The sample holds one count of the clone carrying this TCR beta chain. Its target is not known. This entry comes from a study of cytomegalovirus exposure and HLA in healthy donors. Findings and limits, study-wide: Further analysis was carried out later, and it showed several of the most significant clusters appearing linked to common viral pathogens. In vitro testing confirmed three CMV-associated chains as specific for CMV antigens. Cytomegalovirus association was assigned to about 150 TCR beta chains.

Germline-derived CDR1 and CDR2 are SGDLS and YYNGEE. CDR3 length: 16 residues. The V end was cut by 2 bases, the J end by 2 bases, with 14 bases between. Vbeta (60) and Jbeta (13) primers were used in the PCR. Assay used: immunoSEQ multiplex PCR; TCRdb lists only in-frame clones, some missing. This table has 150,000 to 200,000 clones, more than 75% appearing once. Material: PBMCs. The chain joins TRBV9 to TRBJ1-3; tentatively, D is TRBD1 (5 bases). The source is a woman aged 45-65 years in good health and CMV-seropositive. The CDR3 reads CASSVGLPGAGNTIYF. The DNA for the CDR3 is TGTGCCAGCAGCGTGGGGCTCCCGGGGGCTGGAAACACCATATATTTT.